The 32 T cell receptor beta chains below come from one sample, sequenced in a study of early T cells in non-severe SARS-CoV-2 infection. TCRdb re-derived calls from the 5' RACE reads in MiXCR, one entry per CDR3 protein. The repertoire holds roughly 28,000 distinct CDR3 sequences, with roughly 4.4% as singletons. Specimen: whole blood. Receptor source: an adult who was a healthcare worker with PCR-confirmed SARS-CoV-2 infection or an uninfected control (not recorded which).

This clonotype showed up many times. The CDR3 sequence is CASSQDVRQPQHF. The CDR3 DNA is TGCGCCAGCAGCCAAGATGTCAGGCAGCCCCAGCATTTT. The chain has TRBV4-3 and TRBJ1-5; D is ambiguous. This CDR3 is built from 13 residues. Trimming cost V 0 bases and J 7 bases, with 7 bases left between them. Germline CDR1 LGHNA, CDR2 YSLEER.

This clonotype was seen ten or more times. One junction end disagrees with the germline gene, perhaps due to a read error. The CDR3 sequence: CSARVGRTRTTDTQYF. In DNA form, the CDR3 reads TGCAGTGCGAGAGTCGGGAGGACTAGAACCACAGATACGCAGTATTTT. The chain is built from TRBV20-1 and TRBJ2-3, with TRBD2 matching 7 bases. Germline-derived CDR1 and CDR2 are DFQATT and SNEGSKA (reference sequence). The CDR3 runs to 16 residues.

This clonotype was seen ten or more times. The chain uses TRBV7-2 and TRBJ2-5; tentative D call: TRBD2 (6 bases). The CDR3 has 17 residues. From germline, CDR1 is SGHTA and CDR2 FQGNSA. Trimming left V 0 bases short and J 5 bases short, with 19 bases between. The CDR3 DNA reads TGTGCCAGCAGCTTAGCGGGGCGGGGTTCATTTTCGGAGACCCAGTACTTC. It yields the protein CASSLAGRGSFSETQYF.

For this clonotype: Just one base apart from a much larger clone, this may be a read error. The chain combines TRBV20-1 with TRBJ1-1; D gene unclear. The CDR3 consists of 11 residues. Germline lookup yields CDR1 DFQATT and CDR2 SNEGSKA (reference sequence). In DNA form, the CDR3 reads TGCTGTGCTATCATCCGGGATGAAGCTTTCTTT. Translation gives CCAIIRDEAFF.

This clonotype was found many times. The chain is built from TRBV4-2 and TRBJ2-1; the D is unclear. The V gene's germline CDR1 is LGHNA and CDR2 YNFKEQ. There are 16 residues in the CDR3. V lost 0 bases to trimming and J lost 3 bases, with 12 bases between them. The DNA of the CDR3 is TGTGCCAGCAGCCAAGACGGGTTCCAGAGCTACAATGAGCAGTTCTTC. This encodes CASSQDGFQSYNEQFF.

This clonotype was detected ten times or more. DNA of the CDR3: TGTGCCAGCAGCAAATGGTACGAGCAGTACGTC. Encoded protein: CASSKWYEQYV. The chain recombines TRBV21-1 with TRBJ2-7. TRBV21-1 is a documented pseudogene. There are 11 residues in the CDR3.

This clonotype was seen at least ten times. The rearrangement joins TRBV6-1 to TRBJ2-1; D is perhaps TRBD1 or TRBD2 (5 bases each). This CDR3 spans 12 amino acids. The germline gives CDR1 MNHNS, CDR2 SASEGT. The V end lost 4 bases, the J end lost 15 bases, and 16 bases lay between the germline ends. CDR3 coding DNA: TGTGCCAGCAGTGGCGAGACCGTGAGGGGGTTCTTC. Amino acids: CASSGETVRGFF.

In its sample, this clonotype was seen many times. The chain is built from TRBV7-2 and TRBJ1-2; TRBD1 aligns across 7 bases. V was clipped by 5 bases and J by 5 bases; unmatched bases: 5. Germline V gene sequence: CDR1 SGHTA, CDR2 FQGNSA. The CDR3 consists of 13 residues. CDR3 bases: TGTGCCAGCAGCGCTGGGACAGTGTATGGCTACACCTTC. Amino acids: CASSAGTVYGYTF.

This clonotype was seen many times. The genes are TRBV7-8 and TRBJ2-2, with TRBD1 matching 8 bases. The CDR3 length is 15 residues. Germline V gene sequence: CDR1 SGHVS, CDR2 FQNEAQ. J gave up 7 bases and V 5 bases, and 9 bases lay outside the gene matches. CDR3 loop: CASSHQTGDDGELFF. DNA of the CDR3: TGTGCCAGCAGCCATCAGACAGGGGACGACGGGGAGCTGTTTTTT.

This clonotype occurred many times. The V gene is TRBV29-1, the J gene TRBJ2-3; the D is unclear. The CDR3 contains 16 residues. Germline V gene lookup returns CDR1 SQVTM and CDR2 ANQGSEA. V was shortened by 0 bases and J by 0 bases, with 13 bases between the two germline ends. The CDR3 loop is CSVEDRLTWSTDTQYF. CDR3 DNA: TGCAGCGTTGAAGATCGGCTGACCTGGAGCACAGATACGCAGTATTTT.

This clonotype was seen repeatedly, ten times or more. This chain links TRBV27 with TRBJ2-2; 7 nucleotides agree with TRBD1. The V gene's germline CDR1 is MNHEY and CDR2 SMNVEV (reference sequence). The CDR3 sequence is 12 residues long. The V segment lost 7 bases and the J segment 5 bases; nucleotides outside the gene matches: 1. CDR3 DNA sequence: TGTGCCAGCAAGGGGGCAACCGGGGAGCTGTTTTTT. As protein: CASKGATGELFF.

This clonotype was counted many times. This chain connects TRBV7-9 to TRBJ2-7; no firm D call. Germline values: CDR1 SEHNR, CDR2 FQNEAQ (reference sequence). The CDR3 totals 14 residues. V was pared by 0 bases and J by 0 bases, with 6 bases between. CDR3 loop: CASSLAGISYEQYV. CDR3 DNA sequence: TGTGCCAGCAGCTTAGCTGGGATCTCCTACGAGCAGTACGTC.

This clonotype was seen at least ten times. V is TRBV27 and J is TRBJ2-6; maybe TRBD2 (5 bases). The V gene lost 7 bases and the J gene lost 0 bases, with 22 bases spanning the gap. Germline CDR1 MNHEY, CDR2 SMNVEV (reference sequence). The CDR3 is 19 residues long. The CDR3 here is CASTTTFGGFNSGANVLTF. CDR3 DNA sequence: TGTGCCAGCACGACAACTTTCGGCGGGTTTAACTCTGGGGCCAACGTCCTGACTTTC. The whole variable domain, remainder taken from reference TRBV27 and TRBJ2-6, is EAQVTQNPRYLITVTGKKLTVTCSQNMNHEYMSWYRQDPGLGLRQIYYSMNVEVTDKGDVPEGYKVSRKEKRNFPLILESPSPNQTSLYFCASTTTFGGFNSGANVLTFGAGSRLTVL.

This clonotype was picked up many times. The chain carries TRBV11-1 and TRBJ2-2; either TRBD1 or TRBD2 may fit D (5 bases each). Germline V gives CDR1 SGHAT, CDR2 FQDESV (reference sequence). V was pared by 5 bases and J by 0 bases, with 16 bases between. CDR3 length: 17 amino acids. As DNA, the CDR3 is TGTGCCAGCAGCCCCCATTGGGGACCTACGAACACCGGGGAGCTGTTTTTT. Its translation is CASSPHWGPTNTGELFF. Combining the CDR3 with reference TRBV11-1 and TRBJ2-2 gives the whole variable domain EAEVAQSPRYKITEKSQAVAFWCDPISGHATLYWYRQILGQGPELLVQFQDESVVDDSQLPKDRFSAERLKGVDSTLKIQPAELGDSAMYLCASSPHWGPTNTGELFFGEGSRLTVL.

This clonotype was detected many times. J is TRBJ2-7 and V is TRBV29-1, with no clear D. V was clipped by 1 base and J by 0 bases, with 10 bases between them. Germline V CDR1 and CDR2: SQVTM, ANQGSEA. The CDR3 spans 14 residues. DNA of the CDR3: TGCAGCGTTGAAGGCGGACCCGGCTCCTACGAGCAGTACTTC. Protein product: CSVEGGPGSYEQYF.

This clonotype was counted once. This chain links TRBV20-1 with TRBJ2-1; D is unresolved. Germline V gene data show CDR1 as DFQATT and CDR2 as SNEGSKA (reference sequence). V was shortened by 1 base and J by 6 bases, with 10 bases between the two germline ends. CDR3 length equals 13 residues. The chain's CDR3 is CSARVNSGNEQFF. The CDR3 DNA reads as TGCAGTGCTAGAGTCAATTCAGGCAATGAGCAGTTCTTC.

By frequency in the sample, this clonotype is medium-sized. The chain employs TRBV6-1 and TRBJ1-2; D perhaps matches TRBD1 (6 bases). V lost 7 bases to trimming and J lost 4 bases, with 28 bases between them. Germline assignment: CDR1 MNHNS and CDR2 SASEGT. The CDR3 is 18 residues long. The CDR3 DNA sequence: TGTGCCAGCATTCCCCGTGCTGGGGGGTACAGGGCGCTCTATGGCTACACCTTC. Its protein product is CASIPRAGGYRALYGYTF.

The chain couples TRBV2 to TRBJ2-5, with TRBD2 matching over 10 bases. CDR1 is SNHLY, CDR2 FYNNEI, per germline. J gave up 5 bases and V 2 bases, and 14 bases lay outside the gene matches. There are 18 residues in the CDR3. The CDR3 here is CASSEIELAGAVGETQYF. CDR3 DNA: TGTGCCAGCAGTGAAATTGAGCTAGCGGGAGCCGTTGGGGAGACCCAGTACTTC.

This clonotype was observed a handful of times. The rearrangement uses TRBV6-4 and TRBJ1-1, with 9 nucleotides matching TRBD1. CDR1 and CDR2 from the germline V gene are MRHNA and SNTAGT. With V trimmed by 3 bases and J by 11 bases, 7 bases remained unmatched. The CDR3 consists of 13 residues. This chain's CDR3 is CASSETAQGAAFF. The CDR3 DNA is TGTGCCAGCAGTGAAACCGCACAGGGGGCGGCTTTCTTT.

This clonotype occurred many times. The genes are TRBV5-1 and TRBJ1-5; 10 positions agree with TRBD1. Per the germline V gene, CDR1 is SGHRS and CDR2 is YFSETQ. The CDR3 runs 16 residues. J lost 6 bases, V lost 0 bases, and 6 bases had no gene match. CDR3 loop: CASSLAPTGGGQPQHF. The CDR3 coding sequence is TGCGCCAGCAGCTTGGCCCCGACAGGGGGCGGTCAGCCCCAGCATTTT.

This clonotype has a count of ten or more. This chain links TRBV4-3 with TRBJ2-7; possibly TRBD2 for D (5 bases). CDR1 and CDR2 from the germline V gene are LGHNA and YSLEER. The CDR3 has 19 amino acids. V was clipped by 0 bases and J by 0 bases, with 21 bases between them. CDR3 nucleotide sequence: TGCGCCAGCAGCCAAGAGAGGATTAGCGCCAGCCTCAACTCCTACGAGCAGTACTTC. Amino acid sequence: CASSQERISASLNSYEQYF.

The sample holds many counts of this clonotype. The V call is TRBV24-1, the J call TRBJ2-1; 9 nucleotides line up with TRBD1. The V gene's germline CDR1 is KGHDR and CDR2 SFDVKD. Trimming cost V 8 bases and J 5 bases; bases outside gene matches: 9. The CDR3 runs 15 residues. DNA of the CDR3: TGTGCCACCAAACCGGGAACAGGGGGCCACAATGAGCAGTTCTTC. This sequence encodes CATKPGTGGHNEQFF.

The V gene is TRBV25-1, the J gene TRBJ2-2; D perhaps matches TRBD1 (6 bases). Germline assignment: CDR1 MGHDK and CDR2 SYGVNS. The ends were cut back, 3 bases at V and 4 bases at J, with 15 bases in the middle. The CDR3 extends over 16 amino acids. CDR3 DNA: TGTGCCAGCAGTGAGCAAGGCAGGGGTGGCACCGGGGAGCTGTTTTTT. Residues: CASSEQGRGGTGELFF.

A few counts support this clonotype. The rearrangement joins TRBV7-9 to TRBJ2-3, with 9 bases identical to TRBD1. Trimming at V came to 3 bases and at J to 1 base, leaving 5 bases not matched to a gene. Germline CDR1 and CDR2: SEHNR and FQNEAQ (reference sequence). This CDR3 is built from 16 residues. CDR3 bases: TGTGCCAGCAGCTTCCCGCGACAGGGGGGCACAGATACGCAGTATTTT. Translated, it gives CASSFPRQGGTDTQYF.

This clonotype has a count of ten or more. The chain uses TRBV4-3 and TRBJ2-7; D is uncertain. This CDR3 is built from 14 residues. V gave up 1 base and J gave up 3 bases, with 10 bases separating them. The germline gives CDR1 LGHNA, CDR2 YSLEER. The chain's CDR3 is CASSQGPENYEQYF. As DNA, the CDR3 is TGCGCCAGCAGCCAAGGCCCGGAGAACTACGAGCAGTACTTC.

This clonotype is medium-sized (0.01 to 0.1%) by share. This chain joins TRBV20-1 and TRBJ2-7; TRBD2 matches 7 bases. Per germline, CDR1 DFQATT and CDR2 SNEGSKA (reference sequence). CDR3 size: 13 residues. After removal of 3 bases from V and 4 bases from J, the junction contained 6 bases not matched to a gene. The CDR3 protein is CSASETGGYEQYF. The CDR3 nucleotides are TGCAGTGCTAGCGAGACGGGGGGATACGAGCAGTACTTC.

V is TRBV12-3 or TRBV12-4 and J is TRBJ2-2, with 9 bases matching TRBD1. The CDR3 contains 21 residues. J was trimmed by 0 bases and V by 6 bases; bases with no gene match: 20. DNA of the CDR3: TGTGCCAGCAGCCGGGACAGGGTCGGACTTGCAATTACTTCGAACACCGGGGAGCTGTTTTTT. This sequence encodes CASSRDRVGLAITSNTGELFF.

This clonotype was seen ten or more times. The rearrangement links TRBV20-1 to TRBJ2-1; perhaps TRBD2 as D (6 bases). The CDR3 is 15 residues long. Germline CDR1 is DFQATT and CDR2 is SNEGSKA (reference sequence). Deletions cut 3 bases from V and 4 bases from J, with 16 bases between. The CDR3 is CSARETGLGYNEQFF. The CDR3 coding sequence is TGCAGTGCTAGGGAGACGGGACTCGGGTACAATGAGCAGTTCTTC.

This clonotype was recorded many times. The CDR3 region is CASSVSPGQGLVGNQPQHF. The CDR3 nucleotides are TGTGCCAGCAGTGTCTCTCCGGGACAGGGGTTAGTTGGCAATCAGCCCCAGCATTTT. The V gene is TRBV6-6, the J gene TRBJ1-5; 10 bases line up with TRBD1. CDR1 and CDR2 (germline): MNHNY, SVGAGI (reference sequence). CDR3 size: 19 residues. V shed 5 bases and J 2 bases; nucleotides not matched to a gene: 15.

This clonotype came up many times. This chain joins TRBV18 and TRBJ1-1, with 10 bases aligning to TRBD1. The V and J ends lost 6 bases and 1 base, in that order; junction bases with no gene match: 5. The CDR3 runs to 15 residues. The germline V gene has CDR1 KGHSH and CDR2 LQKENI. DNA for the CDR3: TGTGCCAGCTCGCTTGGGACAGGGGCGAACACTGAAGCTTTCTTT. This codes for CASSLGTGANTEAFF.

This clonotype was observed many times. The V gene is TRBV20-1, the J gene TRBJ2-1; maybe TRBD2 (5 bases). CDR3 length: 13 residues. Between the trimmed V and J ends, which lost 6 bases and 1 base, there was a span of 10 bases. CDR1 and CDR2 from the germline V gene are DFQATT and SNEGSKA (reference sequence). CDR3 in DNA: TGCAGTGCCCTTGGGGAGTCCTACAATGAGCAGTTCTTC. The encoded protein is CSALGESYNEQFF.

V and J are TRBV7-8 and TRBJ1-3, with unresolved D. Germline V gene lookup returns CDR1 SGHVS and CDR2 FQNEAQ. Between the trimmed V and J ends, which lost 1 base and 3 bases, there was a span of 10 bases. The CDR3 runs 15 residues. CDR3 DNA sequence: TGTGCCAGCAGCTTAGGCAGACCACATGGAAACACCATATATTTT. It specifies CASSLGRPHGNTIYF. Full variable domain (missing parts from reference TRBV7-8 and TRBJ1-3): GAGVSQSPRYKVAKRGQDVALRCDPISGHVSLFWYQQALGQGPEFLTYFQNEAQLDKSGLPSDRFFAERPEGSVSTLKIQRTQQEDSAVYLCASSLGRPHGNTIYFGEGSWLTVV.